Listed below are T cell receptor beta chains from one sample, sequenced in a study of T cells in Graves' hyperthyroidism and ophthalmopathy. TCRdb itself ran the multiplex PCR reads through MiXCR, one entry per CDR3 protein. The table records about half a million distinct CDR3 sequences, 22% of them present only once. The sequenced sample was blood. Receptors were obtained from a woman between 65 and 79 years old with Graves' ophthalmopathy. CDR3s leave out the opening cysteine and the closing phenylalanine or tryptophan. Fields, in order: CDR3 protein, J gene, V gene, clone size. A row's size may be missing; if present it is once, few, many or a size class.

CDR3aa: ASSYRGSAYNEQF
j_gene: TRBJ2-1
v_gene: TRBV11-2
abundance: many

CDR3aa: ATSESGAYEQY
j_gene: TRBJ2-7
v_gene: TRBV24-1
abundance: -

CDR3aa: ASSLAGLAGMNEQF
j_gene: TRBJ2-1
v_gene: TRBV7-9
abundance: -

CDR3aa: ASSQGTSGRVYNEQF
j_gene: TRBJ2-1
v_gene: TRBV11-2
abundance: -

CDR3aa: ASRKTGGAYNEQF
j_gene: TRBJ2-1
v_gene: TRBV6-1
abundance: -

CDR3aa: SAGTAKETQY
j_gene: TRBJ2-5
v_gene: TRBV20-1
abundance: -

CDR3aa: ASSPNRVAQPQH
j_gene: TRBJ1-5
v_gene: TRBV28
abundance: -

CDR3aa: SAREGRDSPLH
j_gene: TRBJ1-6
v_gene: TRBV20-1
abundance: few

CDR3aa: ASSLTGGSSGELF
j_gene: TRBJ2-2
v_gene: TRBV7-3
abundance: -

CDR3aa: ASSLVPVGQPYNEQF
j_gene: TRBJ2-1
v_gene: TRBV5-1
abundance: few

CDR3aa: ASTRQGTGELF
j_gene: TRBJ2-2
v_gene: TRBV2
abundance: many

CDR3aa: ASRSRLAGVDTQY
j_gene: TRBJ2-3
v_gene: TRBV6-1
abundance: -

CDR3aa: AISATSWGTGELF
j_gene: TRBJ2-2
v_gene: TRBV10-3
abundance: -

CDR3aa: ASSRTGDGGYT
j_gene: TRBJ1-2
v_gene: TRBV7-6
abundance: few

CDR3aa: ASSKTNLWREKYIQY
j_gene: TRBJ2-4
v_gene: TRBV7-8
abundance: few

CDR3aa: ASSDGGDGELF
j_gene: TRBJ2-2
v_gene: TRBV9
abundance: few

CDR3aa: ASSYGTSVLAF
j_gene: TRBJ1-1
v_gene: TRBV6-5
abundance: -

CDR3aa: ASSPGWGGTEAF
j_gene: TRBJ1-1
v_gene: TRBV7-2
abundance: many

CDR3aa: SARDGINYGYT
j_gene: TRBJ1-2
v_gene: TRBV29-1
abundance: few

CDR3aa: ASSPHPNSYNEQF
j_gene: TRBJ2-1
v_gene: TRBV2
abundance: few

CDR3aa: ATSRDPRGNSPLH
j_gene: TRBJ1-6
v_gene: TRBV15
abundance: -

CDR3aa: ASSEVGGDSPLH
j_gene: TRBJ1-6
v_gene: TRBV6-1
abundance: few

CDR3aa: ASSKGGAGNEQF
j_gene: TRBJ2-1
v_gene: TRBV19
abundance: -

CDR3aa: ASSFRRPSEAF
j_gene: TRBJ1-1
v_gene: TRBV27
abundance: -

CDR3aa: ASSSLREQY
j_gene: TRBJ2-7
v_gene: TRBV7-9
abundance: many

CDR3aa: ATKLGSDYGYT
j_gene: TRBJ1-2
v_gene: TRBV28
abundance: -

CDR3aa: ASSLPGLRSSYGYT
j_gene: TRBJ1-2
v_gene: TRBV11-1
abundance: few

CDR3aa: ASSLLLGFEQY
j_gene: TRBJ2-7
v_gene: TRBV5-1
abundance: -

CDR3aa: ASSVEGASYNSPLH
j_gene: TRBJ1-6
v_gene: TRBV2
abundance: many

CDR3aa: SARDNRQLEQF
j_gene: TRBJ2-1
v_gene: TRBV20-1
abundance: -

CDR3aa: ASSDGSLAVYEQY
j_gene: TRBJ2-7
v_gene: TRBV5-1
abundance: -

CDR3aa: SASEGGLDTEAF
j_gene: TRBJ1-1
v_gene: TRBV20-1
abundance: few

CDR3aa: SARWGPSSYEQY
j_gene: TRBJ2-7
v_gene: TRBV20-1
abundance: few

CDR3aa: ATSNVETGNEQF
j_gene: TRBJ2-1
v_gene: TRBV27
abundance: -

CDR3aa: ASNRGLYNEQF
j_gene: TRBJ2-1
v_gene: TRBV19
abundance: -

CDR3aa: ASSSTTGSEQF
j_gene: TRBJ2-1
v_gene: TRBV3-1
abundance: -

CDR3aa: ASSPGGGGELF
j_gene: TRBJ2-2
v_gene: TRBV10-1
abundance: -

CDR3aa: ASRTSPASGTYEQY
j_gene: TRBJ2-7
v_gene: TRBV28
abundance: few

CDR3aa: ASSPRGFGNTEAF
j_gene: TRBJ1-1
v_gene: TRBV11-2
abundance: -

CDR3aa: ASSRTGTSGYNEQF
j_gene: TRBJ2-1
v_gene: TRBV9
abundance: few

CDR3aa: SASSTSGGGYTDTQY
j_gene: TRBJ2-3
v_gene: TRBV20-1
abundance: -

CDR3aa: ATSTGGGNQPQH
j_gene: TRBJ1-5
v_gene: TRBV2
abundance: -

CDR3aa: ASGSGGSMNTEAF
j_gene: TRBJ1-1
v_gene: TRBV12-3/TRBV12-4
abundance: many

CDR3aa: ASGQSGRTGETQY
j_gene: TRBJ2-5
v_gene: TRBV6-1
abundance: -

CDR3aa: SARMVAGIYEQY
j_gene: TRBJ2-7
v_gene: TRBV20-1
abundance: -

CDR3aa: ASSPRLAGGHEARF
j_gene: TRBJ2-1
v_gene: TRBV27
abundance: -

CDR3aa: ASSEGEPHNEQF
j_gene: TRBJ2-1
v_gene: TRBV6-1
abundance: few

CDR3aa: ASSLNLAGGTDTQY
j_gene: TRBJ2-3
v_gene: TRBV3-1
abundance: -

CDR3aa: AISEIGGGNTIY
j_gene: TRBJ1-3
v_gene: TRBV10-3
abundance: -

CDR3aa: SGNLAGFYNEQF
j_gene: TRBJ2-1
v_gene: TRBV29-1
abundance: many

CDR3aa: ASAKASGQETQY
j_gene: TRBJ2-5
v_gene: TRBV12-3/TRBV12-4
abundance: many

CDR3aa: TSSSDGVAKQY
j_gene: TRBJ2-7
v_gene: TRBV12-3/TRBV12-4
abundance: -

CDR3aa: ASSLRASGAYEQY
j_gene: TRBJ2-7
v_gene: TRBV11-2
abundance: many

CDR3aa: ASSQDRTGVNTEAF
j_gene: TRBJ1-1
v_gene: TRBV4-1
abundance: few

CDR3aa: ASSDRVYGYT
j_gene: TRBJ1-2
v_gene: TRBV28
abundance: many

CDR3aa: AWSSGSFNEQY
j_gene: TRBJ2-7
v_gene: TRBV30
abundance: -

CDR3aa: ASRSLGGPTDTQY
j_gene: TRBJ2-3
v_gene: TRBV11-2
abundance: many